One and the same sample provided the 9 T cell receptor beta chains below, sequenced in a study of blood T cell repertoires in COVID-19. TCRdb keeps only in-frame clones here, not all; method: immunoSEQ multiplex PCR. This sample carries about 280,000 clones, 85% of them seen once, and the ten largest clones take 2% to 3%. Sequenced material: PBMCs or T cells enriched from blood (not recorded which). The receptors shown here come from a woman between 45 and 60 years old who had recovered from COVID-19.

This chain uses TRBV5-1 with TRBJ2-2, with 8 positions matching TRBD1. This CDR3 spans 17 amino acids. V shed 0 bases and J 0 bases; nucleotides not matched to a gene: 4. CDR1 is SGHRS, CDR2 YFSETQ, per germline. The CDR3: CASSLVPGGSNTGELFF. DNA for the CDR3: TGCGCCAGCAGCTTGGTTCCAGGGGGCTCGAACACCGGGGAGCTGTTTTTT.

Written as DNA, the CDR3 is TGTGCCAGCAGCTTTAGGGGACAGGTCCCAGATACGCAGTATTTT. It encodes CASSFRGQVPDTQYF. The V call is TRBV7-9, the J call TRBJ2-3, with 8 nucleotides matching TRBD1. CDR1 SEHNR and CDR2 FQNEAQ come from the germline V gene (reference sequence). Trimming cost V 3 bases and J 4 bases; bases outside gene matches: 6. CDR3 size: 15 residues.

The V gene is TRBV29-1, the J gene TRBJ1-5, with D possibly being TRBD1 (5 bases). Per the germline V gene, CDR1 is SQVTM and CDR2 is ANQGSEA. V lost 1 base, J lost 8 bases, and 15 bases lay in between. The CDR3 totals 14 residues. The CDR3 spells CSVEGSGAGKPQHF. The DNA of the CDR3 is TGCAGCGTTGAAGGGTCTGGGGCAGGGAAGCCCCAGCATTTT.

The chain recombines TRBV2 with TRBJ1-1, with D perhaps TRBD1 (6 bases). Deletions cut 7 bases from V and 1 base from J, with 10 bases between. CDR3 length: 13 residues. From germline, CDR1 is SNHLY and CDR2 FYNNEI. Written as DNA, the CDR3 is TGTGCCAGCACCCTGGACAGGAACACTGAAGCTTTCTTT. This encodes CASTLDRNTEAFF.

This clone is a singleton in its sample. CDR3 sequence reads: CASSSPRGGGYTF. In DNA, the CDR3 is TGTGCCAGCAGCTCCCCTAGGGGAGGGGGCTACACCTTC. The genes are TRBV7-9 and TRBJ1-2, with D possibly being TRBD1 (5 bases). Trimming removed 4 bases from V and 8 bases from J, with 14 bases in between. Germline V lookup: CDR1 SEHNR, CDR2 FQNEAQ (reference sequence). The CDR3 extends over 13 amino acids.

V gene TRBV29-1 combines with J gene TRBJ2-2; the match to TRBD1 covers 8 bases. The ends lost 1 base at V and 5 bases at J; junction bases unmatched: 3. Per germline, CDR1 SQVTM and CDR2 ANQGSEA. The CDR3 has 14 residues. CDR3 sequence (DNA): TGCAGCGTTGAAGGGGACAGGTCTACCGGGGAGCTGTTTTTT. Translating it yields CSVEGDRSTGELFF.

The rearrangement joins TRBV6-5 to TRBJ1-1; 9 bases are a match to TRBD1. The V and J ends lost 6 bases and 0 bases, in that order; junction bases with no gene match: 2. Germline CDR1 reads MNHEY; CDR2 reads SVGAGI. The CDR3 sequence is 14 residues long. The CDR3 sequence: CASRDRGMNTEAFF. CDR3 DNA sequence: TGTGCCAGCAGAGACAGGGGGATGAACACTGAAGCTTTCTTT.

The rearrangement joins TRBV29-1 to TRBJ1-2, with a possible D match to TRBD1 (6 bases). CDR1 is SQVTM and CDR2 is ANQGSEA in the germline V gene. V lost 4 bases and J lost 2, with 14 bases in between. The CDR3 sequence is 14 residues long. CDR3 in amino acids: CSVGPQGLNYGYTF. DNA for the CDR3: TGCAGCGTTGGTCCACAGGGCCTCAACTATGGCTACACCTTC. Filled out from reference TRBV29-1 and TRBJ1-2, the complete variable domain reads SAVISQKPSRDICQRGTSLTIQCQVDSQVTMMFWYRQQPGQSLTLIATANQGSEATYESGFVIDKFPISRPNLTFSTLTVSNMSPEDSSIYLCSVGPQGLNYGYTFGSGTRLTVV.

In its sample, this clone was seen once. CDR3 bases: TGTGCCAGCAGCGGGCCGGCAGCGGCCCAAGAGACCCAGTACTTC. Translated: CASSGPAAAQETQYF. V usage is TRBV11-2 and J usage is TRBJ2-5, with a tentative D call TRBD2 (5 bases). The V end was cut by 5 bases, the J end by 1 base, with 14 bases between. CDR3 length: 15 residues. Germline CDR1 SGHAT, CDR2 FQNNGV. Together with reference TRBV11-2 and TRBJ2-5, the CDR3 gives the full variable domain: EAGVAQSPRYKIIEKRQSVAFWCNPISGHATLYWYQQILGQGPKLLIQFQNNGVVDDSQLPKDRFSAERLKGVDSTLKIQPAKLEDSAVYLCASSGPAAAQETQYFGPGTRLLVL.